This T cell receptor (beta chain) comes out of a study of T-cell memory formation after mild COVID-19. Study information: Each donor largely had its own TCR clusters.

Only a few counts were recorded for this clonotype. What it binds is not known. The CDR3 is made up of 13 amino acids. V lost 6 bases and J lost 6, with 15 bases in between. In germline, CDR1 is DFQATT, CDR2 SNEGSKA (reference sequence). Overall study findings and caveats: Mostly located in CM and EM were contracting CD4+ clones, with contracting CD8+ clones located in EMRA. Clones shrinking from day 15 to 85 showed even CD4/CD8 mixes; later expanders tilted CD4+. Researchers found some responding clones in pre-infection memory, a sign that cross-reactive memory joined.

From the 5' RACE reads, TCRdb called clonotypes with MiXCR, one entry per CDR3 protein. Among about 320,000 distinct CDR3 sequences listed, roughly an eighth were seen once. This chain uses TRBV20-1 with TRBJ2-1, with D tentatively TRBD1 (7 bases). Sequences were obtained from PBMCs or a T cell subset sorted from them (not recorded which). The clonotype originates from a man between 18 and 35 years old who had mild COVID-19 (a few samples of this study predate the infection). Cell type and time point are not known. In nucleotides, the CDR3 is TGCAGTGCGGAGGGACAGTCCCTCAATGAGCAGTTCTTC. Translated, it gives CSAEGQSLNEQFF.